These 19 T cell receptor beta chains were all obtained from the same sample, sequenced in a study of T cells in Graves' hyperthyroidism and ophthalmopathy. RNA transcripts yielded amplified TCR beta CDR3 regions. HTBI primers were the set used in a first-round RT-PCR of the TCR CDR3. TCRdb reprocessed the multiplex PCR reads with MiXCR, giving one entry per CDR3 protein. The sample records about 560,000 distinct CDR3 sequences, 16% being singletons. What was sequenced was blood. These receptors came from a woman under 30 with Graves' hyperthyroidism.

This clonotype was picked up many times. V gene TRBV6-1 combines with J gene TRBJ2-7; 9 bases align to TRBD1. CDR1 is MNHNS and CDR2 is SASEGT in the germline V gene. J gave up 3 bases and V 5 bases, and 11 bases lay outside the gene matches. The CDR3 has 16 amino acids. In DNA form, the CDR3 reads TGTGCCAGCAGTCCGAGGCGGGACAGGGATTTCTACGAGCAGTACTTC. Protein sequence: CASSPRRDRDFYEQYF.

This clonotype was seen only a few times. The chain combines TRBV7-9 with TRBJ2-3; unclear D gene. CDR1 is SEHNR and CDR2 is FQNEAQ in the germline V gene (reference sequence). The CDR3 totals 15 residues. V lost 3 bases and J 5 bases, leaving 15 bases between the germline ends. The CDR3 region has the DNA TGTGCCAGCAGCTTTGGTCCTCCAGGCCTAGATACGCAGTATTTT. This sequence encodes CASSFGPPGLDTQYF.

Worth noting for this clonotype: Germline and junction disagree at one end, which may indicate a read error. V usage is TRBV28 and J usage is TRBJ1-5, with a possible D match to TRBD1 (6 bases). The CDR3 has 16 residues. Germline V gene sequence: CDR1 MDHEN, CDR2 SYDVKM. This chain's CDR3 is CASNDRKRGSSQPQHF. The CDR3 nucleotides read TGTGCCAGCAACGACAGGAAGAGGGGTAGCAGTCAGCCCCAGCATTTT.

Concerning this clonotype: With a much larger clone just one base away, this may be a read error. This rearrangement joins TRBV5-6 to TRBJ1-2, with D perhaps matching TRBD1 (6 bases). Germline CDR1 is SGHDT and CDR2 is YYEEEE. The CDR3 is 14 amino acids. V gave up 4 bases and J gave up 4 bases, with 14 bases separating them. DNA of the CDR3: TGTGCCAGCAGCAATACCGGGACAACCTATGGCTACACCTTC. This encodes CASSNTGTTYGYTF.

This clonotype was detected a few times. This chain links TRBV7-9 with TRBJ1-6, with TRBD1 as a possible D gene (5 bases). Germline V gives CDR1 SEHNR, CDR2 FQNEAQ (reference sequence). Trimming removed 5 bases from V and 5 bases from J, with 13 bases in between. This CDR3 is 15 amino acids long. CDR3: CASSPRRDHNSPLHF. CDR3 in DNA: TGTGCCAGCAGCCCCCGGAGGGACCATAATTCACCCCTCCACTTT.

The DNA for the CDR3 is TGTGCCAGCAGTACCTACAGGGGAGGAAACGAGCAGTACTTC. Translated, it gives CASSTYRGGNEQYF. V is TRBV28 and J is TRBJ2-7; D perhaps matches TRBD1 (7 bases). The germline gives CDR1 MDHEN, CDR2 SYDVKM. The V and J ends lost 5 bases and 5 bases respectively, with 16 bases between them. This CDR3 region has 14 residues.

This clonotype was recorded only once. The chain joins TRBV6-5 to TRBJ2-5; 13 nucleotides match TRBD2. Germline values: CDR1 MNHEY, CDR2 SVGAGI. Germline trimming cut 4 bases from V and 5 bases from J; bases unmatched to any gene: 10. The length of the CDR3 is 17 residues. CDR3 sequence: CASSFPTSGGARETQYF. Here the CDR3 DNA reads TGTGCCAGCAGTTTTCCCACTAGCGGGGGGGCACGGGAGACCCAGTACTTC.

The sample holds many counts of this clonotype. The chain links TRBV28 to TRBJ1-2; the D is unclear. Germline CDR1 and CDR2: MDHEN and SYDVKM. Between the trimmed V and J ends, which lost 3 bases and 5 bases, there was a span of 7 bases. This CDR3 has 12 residues. The chain's CDR3 is CASSFSFYGYTF. The CDR3 DNA follows: TGTGCCAGCAGTTTCAGTTTTTATGGCTACACCTTC.

Turning to this clonotype: The junction shows a germline mismatch at one end, possibly a read error. J is TRBJ1-5 and V is TRBV7-8; D uncertain. CDR1 is SGHVS, CDR2 FQNEAQ, per germline. The CDR3 spans 16 residues. In DNA, the CDR3 is TGTGCCAGCAACTTAGAATTTAGTTGGAATGGGCAGCCCCAGCATTTT. Translating gives CASNLEFSWNGQPQHF.

The CDR3 loop reads CASEPGRGEYNEQFF. For the CDR3, the DNA is TGTGCCAGCGAGCCGGGGCGGGGGGAATACAATGAGCAGTTCTTC. The V call is TRBV7-9, the J call TRBJ2-1; 8 bases align to TRBD2. This CDR3 contains 15 residues. From germline, CDR1 is SEHNR and CDR2 FQNEAQ (reference sequence). Germline trimming cut 8 bases from V and 4 bases from J; bases unmatched to any gene: 10.

In this sample, this clonotype turned up many times. The genes are TRBV29-1 and TRBJ2-7; 10 bases align to TRBD2. Germline V gene sequence: CDR1 SQVTM, CDR2 ANQGSEA. CDR3 length: 14 residues. V lost 0 bases to trimming and J lost 6 bases; unmatched junction nucleotides: 5. The CDR3 spells CSVEDGLAGAEQYF. CDR3 nucleotide sequence: TGCAGCGTTGAAGATGGGCTAGCGGGAGCCGAGCAGTACTTC.

The chain carries TRBV4-1 and TRBJ2-7, with D perhaps assigned TRBD1 or TRBD2 (5 bases each). From germline, CDR1 is MGHRA and CDR2 YSYEKL. V was shortened by 4 bases and J by 5 bases, with 18 bases between the two germline ends. The CDR3 is 15 amino acids. The CDR3 DNA sequence: TGCGCCAGCAGCCGGCTGCCGGGACGCGTAGACGAGCAGTACTTC. As protein: CASSRLPGRVDEQYF.

The sample holds many counts of this clonotype. The chain is built from TRBV12-3 or TRBV12-4 and TRBJ2-1; no definite D call. The CDR3 length is 13 residues. The V gene lost 1 base and the J gene lost 9 bases, with 10 bases spanning the gap. The CDR3 reads CASSLGVSGEQFF. CDR3 nucleotide sequence: TGTGCCAGCAGTTTAGGGGTGTCGGGTGAGCAGTTCTTC.

This clonotype was observed many times. The rearrangement links TRBV11-2 to TRBJ1-4; no reliable D call. Trimming stripped 5 bases from V and 6 bases from J, with 7 bases between. This CDR3 is 12 amino acids long. From germline, CDR1 is SGHAT and CDR2 FQNNGV. This chain's CDR3 is CASSPLDEKLFF. CDR3 bases: TGTGCCAGCAGCCCGTTAGATGAAAAACTGTTTTTT. The full variable domain, its missing parts supplied by reference TRBV11-2 and TRBJ1-4, is EAGVAQSPRYKIIEKRQSVAFWCNPISGHATLYWYQQILGQGPKLLIQFQNNGVVDDSQLPKDRFSAERLKGVDSTLKIQPAKLEDSAVYLCASSPLDEKLFFGSGTQLSVL.

This clonotype has at least ten counts. The rearrangement uses TRBV5-1 and TRBJ2-5; D possibly corresponds to TRBD2 (5 bases). Looked up from germline, CDR1 is SGHRS and CDR2 is YFSETQ. V was trimmed by 0 bases and J by 5 bases, leaving 11 bases between them. This CDR3 has 14 residues. This CDR3 is CASSLAGVSETQYF. The DNA of the CDR3 is TGCGCCAGCAGCTTGGCCGGGGTTAGCGAGACCCAGTACTTC.

The chain carries TRBV27 and TRBJ2-3, with TRBD2 identical over 7 bases. The CDR3 runs 17 residues. Germline CDR1 MNHEY, CDR2 SMNVEV (reference sequence). The V gene end was trimmed by 7 bases and the J gene end by 3 bases; junction bases not matched to a gene: 16. This CDR3 reads CASKDTGTNKGTDTQYF. The CDR3 DNA is TGTGCCAGCAAAGATACCGGGACTAACAAAGGGACAGATACGCAGTATTTT.

This clonotype was counted ten times or more. The chain joins TRBV27 to TRBJ1-2; D unclear. CDR1 and CDR2 from the germline V gene are MNHEY and SMNVEV (reference sequence). The CDR3 sequence is 15 residues long. The V gene lost 0 bases and the J gene lost 0 bases, with 8 bases spanning the gap. CDR3 amino acids: CASSLSFSANYGYTF. The CDR3 nucleotides read TGTGCCAGCAGTTTATCGTTTTCCGCTAACTATGGCTACACCTTC.

This clonotype appeared many times. This rearrangement joins TRBV27 to TRBJ2-5; possibly TRBD1 or TRBD2 for D (5 bases each). The CDR3 is 13 amino acids. Germline lookup yields CDR1 MNHEY and CDR2 SMNVEV (reference sequence). Trimming removed 8 bases at V and 1 base at J, with 11 bases between. The CDR3 region is CASRPGAQETQYF. CDR3 DNA: TGTGCCAGCCGACCCGGGGCCCAAGAGACCCAGTACTTC.

This chain joins TRBV6-2 or TRBV6-3 and TRBJ1-5; D perhaps matches TRBD1 (5 bases). Trimming stripped 3 bases from V and 4 bases from J, with 10 bases between. Germline CDR1 and CDR2: MNHEY and SVGEGT. The CDR3 covers 14 residues. This CDR3 reads CASSYLTENQPQHF. The DNA of the CDR3 is TGTGCCAGCAGTTATTTGACAGAAAATCAGCCCCAGCATTTT.